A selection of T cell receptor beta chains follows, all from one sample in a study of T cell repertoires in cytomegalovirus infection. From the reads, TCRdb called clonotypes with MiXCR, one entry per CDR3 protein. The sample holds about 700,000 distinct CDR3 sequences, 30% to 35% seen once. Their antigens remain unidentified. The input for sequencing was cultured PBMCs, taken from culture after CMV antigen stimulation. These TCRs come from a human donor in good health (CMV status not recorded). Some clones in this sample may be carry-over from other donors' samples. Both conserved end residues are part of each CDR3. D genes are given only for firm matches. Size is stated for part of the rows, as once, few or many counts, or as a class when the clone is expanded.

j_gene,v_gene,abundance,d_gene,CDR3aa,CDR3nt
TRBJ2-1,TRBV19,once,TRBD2,CASTASGSYNEQFF,TGTGCCAGCACCGCTAGCGGCTCCTACAATGAGCAGTTCTTC
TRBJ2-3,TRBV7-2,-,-,CASSQGGAGTDTQYF,TGTGCCAGCAGCCAAGGAGGGGCGGGCACAGATACGCAGTATTTT
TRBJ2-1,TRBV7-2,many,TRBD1,CASSPSDRLSYNEQFF,TGTGCCAGCAGCCCTTCGGACAGGCTTTCCTACAATGAGCAGTTCTTC
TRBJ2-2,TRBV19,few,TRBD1,CASTDRGNTGELFF,TGTGCCAGTACTGACAGGGGCAACACCGGGGAGCTGTTTTTT
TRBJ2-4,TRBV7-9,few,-,CASSFWRDGNIQYF,TGTGCCAGCAGCTTTTGGCGGGACGGGAACATTCAGTACTTC
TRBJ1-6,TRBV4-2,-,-,CASSQDGGARGFYNGGPLHF,TGTGCCAGCAGCCAAGACGGCGGGGCCCGAGGGTTCTACAACGGTGGACCCCTCCACTTT
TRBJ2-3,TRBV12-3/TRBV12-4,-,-,CASSSGYRDTQYF,TGTGCCAGCAGTTCCGGGTACCGGGATACGCAGTATTTT
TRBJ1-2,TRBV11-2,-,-,CASSLDSWVANYGYTF,TGTGCCAGCAGCTTAGATTCATGGGTAGCTAACTATGGCTACACCTTC
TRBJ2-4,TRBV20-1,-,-,CSARGDYENIQYF,TGCAGTGCTAGGGGGGATTACGAAAACATTCAGTACTTC
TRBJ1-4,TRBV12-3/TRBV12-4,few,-,CATKGRVDEKLFF,TGTGCCACCAAGGGCAGGGTAGATGAAAAACTGTTTTTT
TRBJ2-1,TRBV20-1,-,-,CSARDVQASRWDEQFF,TGCAGTGCTAGAGATGTACAGGCTTCCCGGTGGGATGAGCAGTTCTTC
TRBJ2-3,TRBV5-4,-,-,CASSLTRLVDTQYF,TGTGCCAGCAGCCTTACCAGACTAGTGGATACGCAGTATTTT
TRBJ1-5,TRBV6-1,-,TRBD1,CASTRDRGLGQPQHF,TGTGCCAGCACTCGGGACAGGGGGCTTGGTCAGCCCCAGCATTTT